The sequence of this T cell receptor beta chain was determined in a study of CD8+CD57+ T cells in acquired aplastic anemia. Overall study results and limits: Both patients and controls carried the same twenty-nine CD8+ CDR3 sequences.

Genomic DNA acted as the template from which TCR beta VDJ combination and CDR3 sequence profiling were carried out. TCRdb called the reads again in MiXCR, with one record for every CDR3 protein. The sample carries roughly 200,000 distinct CDR3 sequences, roughly 63% recorded once. The sequenced patients had an expansion of CD8+CD57+ cells seen by flow cytometry. V was cut by 5 bases and J by 12 bases, with 10 bases left in between. This CDR3 is 10 amino acids long. The V gene's germline CDR1 is SGHNT and CDR2 YENEEA. Details on this clonotype: Its antigen is not identified.

The source is a human donor with aplastic anemia. The V gene is TRBV11-3, the J gene TRBJ1-2, with D unresolved. Sequenced sample: sorted CD4+, CD8+, or CD8+CD57+ T cells (not recorded which) from PBMCs. The CDR3 region is CASSLPGDTF. The CDR3 DNA follows: TGTGCCAGCAGCCTCCCTGGTGACACCTTC.